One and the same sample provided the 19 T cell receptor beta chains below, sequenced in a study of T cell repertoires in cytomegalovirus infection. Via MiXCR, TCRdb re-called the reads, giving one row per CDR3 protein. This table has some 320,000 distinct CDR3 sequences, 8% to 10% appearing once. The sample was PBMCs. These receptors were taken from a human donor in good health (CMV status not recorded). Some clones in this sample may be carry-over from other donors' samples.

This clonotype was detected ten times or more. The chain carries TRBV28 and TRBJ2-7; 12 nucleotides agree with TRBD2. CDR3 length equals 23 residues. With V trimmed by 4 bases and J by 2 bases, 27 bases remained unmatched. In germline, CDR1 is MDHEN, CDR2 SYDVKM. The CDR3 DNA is TGTGCCAGCAGTTCCCCTTTAAATTGGGGGGCCAAGAGTAGGACTAGCGGGACCTACGAGCAGTACTTC. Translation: CASSSPLNWGAKSRTSGTYEQYF.

The CDR3 bases are TGTGCCACCAGCAGAGCCCCTCACCAGCCCGGCACAGATACGCAGTATTTT. It translates to CATSRAPHQPGTDTQYF. This rearrangement joins TRBV15 to TRBJ2-3; D gene unclear. Germline V gene data show CDR1 as LNHNV and CDR2 as YYDKDF (reference sequence). CDR3 size: 17 residues. V was shortened by 1 base and J by 1 base, with 15 bases between the two germline ends.

This CDR3 is CASSPKVANSPLHF. DNA of the CDR3: TGTGCCAGCAGCCCGAAAGTAGCGAATTCACCCCTCCACTTT. The chain uses TRBV3-1 and TRBJ1-6; no definite D call. The V end was cut by 4 bases, the J end by 7 bases, with 11 bases between. This CDR3 comprises 14 residues. Germline V CDR1 and CDR2: LGHDT, YNNKEL (reference sequence). Full variable domain (missing parts from reference TRBV3-1 and TRBJ1-6): DTAVSQTPKYLVTQMGNDKSIKCEQNLGHDTMYWYKQDSKKFLKIMFSYNNKELIINETVPNRFSPKSPDKAHLNLHINSLELGDSAVYFCASSPKVANSPLHFGNGTRLTVT.

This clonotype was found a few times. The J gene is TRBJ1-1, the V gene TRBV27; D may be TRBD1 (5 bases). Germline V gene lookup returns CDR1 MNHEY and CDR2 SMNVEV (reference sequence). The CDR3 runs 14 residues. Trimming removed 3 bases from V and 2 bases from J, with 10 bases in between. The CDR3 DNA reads TGTGCCAGCAGTTTGGCCGGGGACAACACTGAAGCTTTCTTT. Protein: CASSLAGDNTEAFF.

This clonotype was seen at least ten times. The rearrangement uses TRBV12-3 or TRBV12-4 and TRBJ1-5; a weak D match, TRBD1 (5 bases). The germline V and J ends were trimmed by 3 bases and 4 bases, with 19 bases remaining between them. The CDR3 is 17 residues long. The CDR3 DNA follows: TGTGCCAGCAGTTTTTTCCAGGGAGGGTTTCGGAATCAGCCCCAGCATTTT. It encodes CASSFFQGGFRNQPQHF.

In DNA form, the CDR3 reads TGTGCCAGCAGCTCAGGGGTTGGGAACACTGAAGCTTTCTTT. This codes for CASSSGVGNTEAFF. This chain uses TRBV7-6 with TRBJ1-1, with D possibly matching TRBD1 (6 bases). The CDR3 contains 14 residues. The germline CDR1 and CDR2 sequences are SGHVS and FNYEAQ. Trimming cost V 4 bases and J 1 base, with 10 bases left between them.

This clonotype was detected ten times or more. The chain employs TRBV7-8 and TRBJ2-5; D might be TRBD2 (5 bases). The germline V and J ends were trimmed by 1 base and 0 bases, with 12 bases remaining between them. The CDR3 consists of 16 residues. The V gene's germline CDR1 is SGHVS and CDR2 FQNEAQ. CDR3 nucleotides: TGTGCCAGCAGCTTAGTAGTTAGCGAGTACCAAGAGACCCAGTACTTC. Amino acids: CASSLVVSEYQETQYF.

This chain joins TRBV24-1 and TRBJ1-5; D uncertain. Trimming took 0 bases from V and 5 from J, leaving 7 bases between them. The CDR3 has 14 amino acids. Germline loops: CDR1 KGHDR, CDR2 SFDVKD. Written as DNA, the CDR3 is TGTGCCACCAGTGATTTGTCCCCCTATCAGCCCCAGCATTTT. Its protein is CATSDLSPYQPQHF.

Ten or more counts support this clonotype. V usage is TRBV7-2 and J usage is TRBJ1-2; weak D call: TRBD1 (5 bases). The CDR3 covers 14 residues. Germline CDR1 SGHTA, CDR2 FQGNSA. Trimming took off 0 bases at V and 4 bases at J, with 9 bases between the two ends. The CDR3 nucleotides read TGTGCCAGCAGCTTAGCCCGGGACGGCTATGGCTACACCTTC. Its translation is CASSLARDGYGYTF.

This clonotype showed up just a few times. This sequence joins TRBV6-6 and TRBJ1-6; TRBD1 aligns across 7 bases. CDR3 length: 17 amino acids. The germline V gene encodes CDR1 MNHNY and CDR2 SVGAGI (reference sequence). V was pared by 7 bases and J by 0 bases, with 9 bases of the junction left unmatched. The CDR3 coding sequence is TGTGCCAGCAACTCACAGGGGCGAGTCTCCTATAATTCACCCCTCCACTTT. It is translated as CASNSQGRVSYNSPLHF.

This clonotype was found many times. The CDR3 loop reads CATELASGEQFF. As DNA, the CDR3 is TGTGCCACCGAGCTAGCAAGTGGCGAGCAGTTCTTC. This chain joins TRBV2 and TRBJ2-1; a possible D gene is TRBD2 (5 bases). The germline V gene has CDR1 SNHLY and CDR2 FYNNEI. With 10 bases removed from V and 10 bases from J, the gap between germline ends came to 17 bases. This CDR3 is 12 amino acids long.

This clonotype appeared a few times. The CDR3 region has the DNA TGCAGTGCTAGAGGGGGAGTCGGCTACAATGAGCAGTTCTTC. Its protein is CSARGGVGYNEQFF. The rearrangement uses TRBV20-1 and TRBJ2-1, with D possibly being TRBD2 (5 bases). The CDR3 totals 14 residues. The germline gives CDR1 DFQATT, CDR2 SNEGSKA (reference sequence). The V end lost 1 base, the J end lost 3 bases, and 10 bases lay between the germline ends.

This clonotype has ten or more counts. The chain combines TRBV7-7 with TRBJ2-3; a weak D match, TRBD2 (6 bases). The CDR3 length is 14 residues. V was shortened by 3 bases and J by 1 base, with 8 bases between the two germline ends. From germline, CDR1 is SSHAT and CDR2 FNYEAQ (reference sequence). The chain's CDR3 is CASSFSSGTDTQYF. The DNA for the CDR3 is TGTGCCAGCAGCTTTTCTAGCGGCACAGATACGCAGTATTTT.

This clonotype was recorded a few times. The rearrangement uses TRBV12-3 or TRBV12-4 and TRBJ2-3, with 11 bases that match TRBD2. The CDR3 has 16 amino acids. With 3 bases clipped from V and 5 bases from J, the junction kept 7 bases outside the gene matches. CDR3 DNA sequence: TGTGCCAGCAGTTTCGGGCTAGCGGGGGGCCGAGATACGCAGTATTTT. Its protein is CASSFGLAGGRDTQYF.

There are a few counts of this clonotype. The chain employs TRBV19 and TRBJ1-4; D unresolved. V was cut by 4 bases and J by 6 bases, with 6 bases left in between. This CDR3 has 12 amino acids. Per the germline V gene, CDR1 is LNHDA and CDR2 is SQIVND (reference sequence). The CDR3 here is CASSTGYEKLFF. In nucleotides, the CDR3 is TGTGCCAGTAGTACCGGGTATGAAAAACTGTTTTTT.

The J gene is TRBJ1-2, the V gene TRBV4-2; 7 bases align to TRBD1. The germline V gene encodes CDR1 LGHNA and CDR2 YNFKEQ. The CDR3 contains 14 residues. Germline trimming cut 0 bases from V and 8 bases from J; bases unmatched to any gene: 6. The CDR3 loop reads CASSQDRDSIGYTF. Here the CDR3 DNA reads TGTGCCAGCAGCCAAGACCGGGACAGTATCGGCTACACCTTC.

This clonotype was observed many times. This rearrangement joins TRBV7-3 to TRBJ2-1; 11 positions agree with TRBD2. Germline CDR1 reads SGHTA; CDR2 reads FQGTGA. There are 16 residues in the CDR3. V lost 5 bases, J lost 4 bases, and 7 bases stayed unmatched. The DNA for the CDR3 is TGTGCCAGCAGCCCGCGGACTAGCGGGCTATACAATGAGCAGTTCTTC. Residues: CASSPRTSGLYNEQFF. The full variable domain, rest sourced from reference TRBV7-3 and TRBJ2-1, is GAGVSQTPSNKVTEKGKYVELRCDPISGHTALYWYRQSLGQGPEFLIYFQGTGAADDSGLPNDRFFAVRPEGSVSTLKIQRTERGDSAVYLCASSPRTSGLYNEQFFGPGTRLTVL.

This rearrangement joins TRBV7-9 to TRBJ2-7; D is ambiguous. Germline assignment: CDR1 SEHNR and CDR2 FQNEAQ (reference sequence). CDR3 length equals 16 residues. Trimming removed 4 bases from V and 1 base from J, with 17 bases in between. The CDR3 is CASSSTTSDTSYEQYF. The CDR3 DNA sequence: TGTGCCAGCAGCTCTACTACCTCCGACACTTCCTACGAGCAGTACTTC.

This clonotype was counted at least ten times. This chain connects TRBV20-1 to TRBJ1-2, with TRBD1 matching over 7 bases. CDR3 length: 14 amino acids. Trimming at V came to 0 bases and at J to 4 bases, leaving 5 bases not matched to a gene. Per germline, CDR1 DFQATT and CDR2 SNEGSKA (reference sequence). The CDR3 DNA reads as TGCAGTGCTAGAGATCAGGGGGGGTTCTATGGCTACACCTTC. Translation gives CSARDQGGFYGYTF.